The sequence of this T cell receptor beta chain was determined in a study of response to subunit inactivated influenza vaccine. Findings of the study overall: The authors put forward the suggestion that each seasonal influenza vaccination may bring in only a limited number of new T cells.

CDR1 and CDR2 (germline): SGHTA, FQGTGA. This CDR3 comprises 19 residues. The V end lost 0 bases, the J end lost 0 bases, and 15 bases lay between the germline ends. About this clonotype: Its specificity is unknown.

TCRdb analysed the RT-PCR reads with MiXCR anew, one entry per CDR3 protein. Of 550,000 to 600,000 distinct CDR3 sequences listed, 12% are singletons. The chain has TRBV7-3 and TRBJ2-6; perhaps D is TRBD1 or TRBD2 (5 bases each). This clonotype originated in a man aged 45-65 years who received an inactivated influenza vaccine. This sample comprised PBMCs from blood, obtained on the day of vaccination. The DNA of the CDR3 is TGTGCCAGCAGCTTAACGGGGACCGGGGTGAACTCTGGGGCCAACGTCCTGACTTTC. Amino acids: CASSLTGTGVNSGANVLTF. Looking up the rest from reference TRBV7-3 and TRBJ2-6 gives the full variable domain: GAGVSQTPSNKVTEKGKYVELRCDPISGHTALYWYRQSLGQGPEFLIYFQGTGAADDSGLPNDRFFAVRPEGSVSTLKIQRTERGDSAVYLCASSLTGTGVNSGANVLTFGAGSRLTVL.